The rows below give T cell receptor beta chains drawn from one sample of a study of OX40 agonist ivuxolimab in advanced cancers. Repertoires were generated with immunoSEQ multiplex PCR, while TCRdb's copy carries only in-frame clones and drops some. The table has some 100,000 clones, about nine tenths seen once. Specimen: CD4+ or CD8+ T cells sorted from blood, collected in a trial of the OX40 agonist ivuxolimab. These receptors all stem from an adult with an advanced solid tumor such as melanoma, head and neck, liver or kidney cancer. CDR3s include the opening cysteine and the closing phenylalanine or tryptophan. The D gene is left open where the match is weak. Clone size is not always given. Where it is, it says once, few, many or a class for expanded clones.

V	J	D	size	DNA	CDR3
TRBV7-9	TRBJ1-1	NA	NA	TGTGCCAGCAGCGAAGGGGACGCCCTGAACACTGAAGCTTTCTTT	CASSEGDALNTEAFF
TRBV5-1	TRBJ2-3	TRBD2	NA	TGCGCCAGCAGCTTGATAGCGGGAGGGGGTACAGATACGCAGTATTTT	CASSLIAGGGTDTQYF
TRBV7-8	TRBJ1-2	TRBD1	NA	TGTGCCAGCAGCTTACGGCAGGGGGACTATGGCTACACCTTC	CASSLRQGDYGYTF
TRBV9	TRBJ2-1	TRBD2	NA	TGTGCCAGCAGCGTAGTGGGGGCTAGCGGGTCCAATGAGCAGTTCTTC	CASSVVGASGSNEQFF
TRBV5-1	TRBJ1-3	NA	NA	TGCGCCAGCAGCTTCGAAAGCTCTGGAAACACCATATATTTT	CASSFESSGNTIYF
TRBV7-3	TRBJ1-1	TRBD1	NA	TGTGCCAGCCTGACAGGGAGGAACACTGAAGCTTTCTTT	CASLTGRNTEAFF
TRBV6-1	TRBJ2-7	NA	NA	TGTGCCAGCATCACGGCCGCCTACGAGCAGTACTTC	CASITAAYEQYF
TRBV19	TRBJ2-2	NA	NA	TGTGCCAGTAGAAGGGACACCGGGGAGCTGTTTTTT	CASRRDTGELFF
TRBV18	TRBJ2-2	NA	NA	TGTGCCAGCTCACCGCACGGGGGCCCGAACACCGGGGAGCTGTTTTTT	CASSPHGGPNTGELFF
TRBV5-1	TRBJ1-6	NA	NA	TGCGCCAGCAGCCCAGACGGAAATTCACCCCTCCACTTT	CASSPDGNSPLHF
TRBV27	TRBJ2-7	NA	NA	TGTGCCAGCAGTTTACTTCGGGGGTCGGCGCCGAGCTCCTACGAGCAGTACTTC	CASSLLRGSAPSSYEQYF
TRBV5-6	TRBJ1-4	NA	NA	TGTGCCAGCAGCTTGTGGGGGATCCCCGGGGGCGAAAAACTGTTTTTT	CASSLWGIPGGEKLFF
TRBV28	TRBJ1-5	TRBD1	NA	TGTGCCAGCAGTTTGACAGGGGGGAACAATCAGCCCCAGCATTTT	CASSLTGGNNQPQHF
TRBV18	TRBJ2-7	TRBD1	NA	TGTGCCAGCTCGGTAACAGGGGACTACGAGCAGTACTTC	CASSVTGDYEQYF
TRBV6-5	TRBJ1-1	NA	NA	TGTGCCAGCACCGTCCCGGGGGGCACTGAAGCTTTCTTT	CASTVPGGTEAFF
TRBV5-1	TRBJ2-5	NA	NA	TGCGCCAGCAGCTTCTCACGGAAAGAGACCCAGTACTTC	CASSFSRKETQYF
TRBV7-9	TRBJ2-3	NA	NA	TGTGCCAGCAGCCCTGATCTTAGCGGCACAGATACGCAGTATTTT	CASSPDLSGTDTQYF
TRBV7-8	TRBJ2-1	TRBD2	NA	TGTGCCAGCAGCCAACGCCGAGCGGGAGGCCGGAATGAGCAGTTCTTC	CASSQRRAGGRNEQFF
TRBV5-1	TRBJ2-3	TRBD2	NA	TGCGCCAGCAGCTCGGGACTAGCGGGAGGAGGAGATACGCAGTATTTT	CASSSGLAGGGDTQYF
TRBV5-1	TRBJ2-7	NA	NA	TGCGCCAGCAGCCCCGCCCCCACCTACGAGCAGTACTTC	CASSPAPTYEQYF
TRBV30	TRBJ2-1	NA	NA	TGTGCCTGGGGCCGCTTGGACTCTTTTGACAATGAGCAGTTCTTC	CAWGRLDSFDNEQFF
TRBV6-5	TRBJ1-1	NA	NA	TGTGCCAGCAGTTACGGCCTATCGGCGAACACTGAAGCTTTCTTT	CASSYGLSANTEAFF
TRBV11-2	TRBJ2-3	NA	NA	TGTGCCAGCTCTTTAGACGCGGATACGCAGTATTTT	CASSLDADTQYF
TRBV7-2	TRBJ2-1	NA	NA	TGTGCCAGCAGCCTCTCGGGACCGCGCTCCTACAATGAGCAGTTCTTC	CASSLSGPRSYNEQFF
TRBV25-1	TRBJ1-2	NA	NA	TGTGCCAGCAGTCCAATGGGACCCTATGGCTACACCTTC	CASSPMGPYGYTF
TRBV6-6	TRBJ2-3	TRBD1	NA	TGTGCCAGCAGTTACTCAGGGGGCAAGGTCGGAGATACGCAGTATTTT	CASSYSGGKVGDTQYF
TRBV4-3	TRBJ2-7	NA	NA	TGCGCCAGCAGCCACTGGCCTCGACTAGACGAGCAGTACTTC	CASSHWPRLDEQYF
TRBV7-3	TRBJ1-5	NA	few	TGTGCCAGCAGCTGGATAATTTTTCCGTCAGGCAATCAGCCCCAGCATTTT	CASSWIIFPSGNQPQHF
TRBV19	TRBJ1-3	TRBD1	NA	TGTGCCAGTAGCCCGGGACAGTCTCCTGGAAACACCATATATTTT	CASSPGQSPGNTIYF
TRBV5-6	TRBJ1-1	NA	NA	TGTGCCAGCAGCCCTAACTTACCGGGCCTAAGGACCCCTGAAGCTTTCTTT	CASSPNLPGLRTPEAFF
TRBV2	TRBJ1-1	TRBD1	NA	TGTGCCAGCCAACTACCCAACAGGGGGATTGGGACTGAAGCTTTCTTT	CASQLPNRGIGTEAFF
TRBV4-3	TRBJ2-3	NA	NA	TGCGCCAGCAGCCCAGACTGGGCCGGGGATACGCAGTATTTT	CASSPDWAGDTQYF
TRBV7-9	TRBJ2-1	NA	NA	TGTGCCAGCAGCTTAGCACGCAGGCAGAACAATGAGCAGTTCTTC	CASSLARRQNNEQFF
TRBV27	TRBJ2-3	NA	NA	TGTGCCAGCAGTTTGTACAACACAGATACGCAGTATTTT	CASSLYNTDTQYF
TRBV19	TRBJ1-2	TRBD1	NA	TGTGCCAGTAGTATGGACAGGGGTAGTGGCTACACCTTC	CASSMDRGSGYTF
TRBV5-5	TRBJ1-3	NA	NA	TGTGCCAGCAGTCGCGACAGGATCTCTGGAAACACCATATATTTT	CASSRDRISGNTIYF
TRBV6-1	TRBJ2-1	TRBD1	NA	TGTGCCAGCAGACATCGGGACAGGAACTACAATGAGCAGTTCTTC	CASRHRDRNYNEQFF
TRBV6-5	TRBJ2-2	NA	NA	TGTGCCAGCAGTTACTCTCGGCGGACGAACACCGGGGAGCTGTTTTTT	CASSYSRRTNTGELFF